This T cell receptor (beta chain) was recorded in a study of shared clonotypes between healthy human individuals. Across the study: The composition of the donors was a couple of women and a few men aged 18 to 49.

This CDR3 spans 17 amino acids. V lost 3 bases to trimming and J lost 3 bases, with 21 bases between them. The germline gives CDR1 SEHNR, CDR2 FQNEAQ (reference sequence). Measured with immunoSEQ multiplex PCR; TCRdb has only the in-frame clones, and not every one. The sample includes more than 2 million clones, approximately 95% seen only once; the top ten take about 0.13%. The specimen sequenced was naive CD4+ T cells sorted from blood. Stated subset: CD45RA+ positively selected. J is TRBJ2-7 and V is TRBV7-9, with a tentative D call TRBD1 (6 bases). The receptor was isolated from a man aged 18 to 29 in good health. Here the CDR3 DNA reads TGTGCCAGCAGCTTCCGGACAGCGATGTCAAAAGGCTACGAGCAGTACTTC. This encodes CASSFRTAMSKGYEQYF. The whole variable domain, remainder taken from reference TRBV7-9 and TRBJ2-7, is DTGVSQNPRHKITKRGQNVTFRCDPISEHNRLYWYRQTLGQGPEFLTYFQNEAQLEKSRLLSDRFSAERPKGSFSTLEIQRTEQGDSAMYLCASSFRTAMSKGYEQYFGPGTRLTVT.